This T cell receptor (beta chain) comes out of a study of control samples from healthy donors and cancer patients. Clones were read by immunoSEQ multiplex PCR, and TCRdb kept only the in-frame ones, dropping some. The repertoire holds about 120,000 clones, with approximately 88% as singletons. V was trimmed by 0 bases and J by 0 bases, leaving 9 bases between them. The CDR3 is 15 residues long. Germline CDR1 and CDR2: SGHDT and YYEEEE. The sequence was obtained from a middle-aged man in good health. The sample taken for sequencing was blood. The rearrangement uses TRBV5-6 and TRBJ1-2; D not certain. The CDR3 DNA follows: TGTGCCAGCAGCTTGGACCCAGGCACTAACTATGGCTACACCTTC. Encoded protein: CASSLDPGTNYGYTF.